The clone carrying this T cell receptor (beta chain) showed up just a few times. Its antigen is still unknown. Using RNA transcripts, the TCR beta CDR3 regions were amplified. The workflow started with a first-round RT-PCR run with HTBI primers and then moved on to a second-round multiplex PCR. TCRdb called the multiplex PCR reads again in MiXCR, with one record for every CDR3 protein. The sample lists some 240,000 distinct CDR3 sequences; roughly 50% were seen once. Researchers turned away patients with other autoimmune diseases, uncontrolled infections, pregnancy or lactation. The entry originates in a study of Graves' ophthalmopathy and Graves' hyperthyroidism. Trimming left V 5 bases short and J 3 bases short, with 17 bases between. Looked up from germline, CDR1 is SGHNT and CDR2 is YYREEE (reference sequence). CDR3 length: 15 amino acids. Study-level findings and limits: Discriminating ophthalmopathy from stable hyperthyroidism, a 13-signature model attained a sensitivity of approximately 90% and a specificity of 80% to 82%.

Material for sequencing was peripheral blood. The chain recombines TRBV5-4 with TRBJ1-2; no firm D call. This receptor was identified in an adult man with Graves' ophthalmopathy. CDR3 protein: CASRDVLAAHYGYTF. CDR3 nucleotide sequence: TGTGCCAGCAGGGACGTCCTGGCTGCCCACTATGGCTACACCTTC.